This T cell receptor beta chain comes out of a study of cytomegalovirus exposure and HLA in healthy donors (dated 2017 in TCRdb). Broadly, across the study: According to a later analysis, the 120 or so validation repertoires were produced on the same platform as the 680 or so repertoires of the first cohort. Along with the approximately 600-subject first cohort, a separate validation cohort of approximately 110 different subjects was used. High-throughput TCR immunosequencing, statistical association of individual TCRs with disease status, and machine learning were combined to predict cytomegalovirus infection status. The study was designed to test whether signatures of past pathogen exposure could be identified by cataloging public T cell receptors. Broader findings and caveats from the paper: The classifier was reported to diagnose cytomegalovirus status with high specificity and sensitivity in both the original and validation cohorts. Most TCR sequences were observed very rarely across donors, whereas some public TCRs were present in many individuals. A later analysis had no HLA typing for the validation cohort, so co-occurrence there was scored across all 120 repertoires. A total of 150 to 200 TCR beta chains were listed by the study as associated with cytomegalovirus. According to the authors, the approach could potentially be generalized to other disease states and immunological phenotypes. In vitro tests confirmed that a few of the cytomegalovirus-associated TCR beta chains recognize cytomegalovirus antigens. In a later analysis, TCRs clustered in the first cohort were found to also tend to co-occur in the roughly 120 validation repertoires, with 94% of cluster scores above 0.

Preparation of the library involved the immunoSEQ multiplex PCR assay. In the original analysis: A statistical classification framework was built to diagnose cytomegalovirus status from the catalog of TCR beta chain sequences. As stored in TCRdb, this immuneACCESS dataset retains in-frame rearrangements with V and J assigned. A fraction of the clones does not appear; measured against another copy, unresolved V genes explain less than half of the discrepancy, and the remainder lacks a known reason. V, J and clone size derive from that table, while D and trimming were established from the DNA sequence. The sample records 200,000 to 300,000 clones, approximately 86% of which are singletons. In total, the top ten clones hold less than 1.5% of the sample. The donors were included in the validation cohort of 130 or so subjects, a group kept apart from the approximately 700-subject first cohort. Of note for this clone: Its antigen is not yet known. The record has no base qualities; no much larger clone is one base away.

Reading from cysteine to phenylalanine, the CDR3 counts 15 amino acids. Kept here is only the CDR3 DNA, which spans 45 bases and is read in frame from base 1. Trimmed from V: 1 base; trimmed from J: 4 bases; junction bases lacking a gene match: 3. The germline V gene yields MGHDK for CDR1 and SYGVNS for CDR2. The source is a woman in her thirties in good health and CMV-seropositive. Recombination joined TRBV25-1 with TRBJ2-7, and 11 junctional nucleotides match TRBD2. The sequenced sample consisted of PBMCs. The DNA reads TGTGCCAGCAGTGAATCGGTAGCGGGAGGGTACGAGCAGTACTTC. The resulting protein is CASSESVAGGYEQYF.